Presented here are 23 T cell receptor beta chains from one specimen sequenced in a study of control samples from healthy donors and cancer patients (dated by TCRdb to about 2020). Library preparation used the immunoSEQ multiplex PCR assay. Not all clones reach the TCRdb copy of this immuneACCESS table, which keeps in-frame sequences only. Checked studies attribute under half of the gap to unresolved V genes and leave the rest unexplained. The sample table records 90,000 to 100,000 clones; around 80% of these occur just once. The ten most abundant clones make up roughly 10% of the sample. The source material was blood. These receptors came from a woman aged 25 to 39 in good health.

V usage is TRBV19 and J usage is TRBJ2-6, with 7 bases matching TRBD1. After removal of 3 bases from V and 2 bases from J, the junction contained 13 bases not matched to a gene. CDR1 is LNHDA, CDR2 SQIVND, per germline (reference sequence). CDR3 length: 19 residues. CDR3 loop: CASSIKVAAGGTGANVLTF. CDR3 sequence (DNA): TGTGCCAGTAGTATTAAAGTCGCGGCAGGGGGTACTGGGGCCAACGTCCTGACTTTC.

The V call is TRBV6-2 or TRBV6-3, the J call TRBJ2-4; D gene uncertain. The germline gives CDR1 MNHEY, CDR2 SVGEGT. V was shortened by 5 bases and J by 0 bases, with 8 bases between the two germline ends. The CDR3 contains 14 residues. The DNA of the CDR3 is TGTGCCAGCAGTCCACACCTAGCCAAAAACATTCAGTACTTC. Amino acids: CASSPHLAKNIQYF.

The genes are TRBV5-6 and TRBJ2-2; TRBD2 agrees at 11 bases. Per germline, CDR1 SGHDT and CDR2 YYEEEE. V lost 4 bases to trimming and J lost 0 bases; unmatched junction nucleotides: 5. This CDR3 has 17 residues. Written as DNA, the CDR3 is TGTGCCAGCAGCCCGGGACTAGCGGCTACGAACACCGGGGAGCTGTTTTTT. Translating it yields CASSPGLAATNTGELFF.

The chain combines TRBV6-5 with TRBJ1-5; D unresolved. The CDR3 runs to 13 residues. The germline gives CDR1 MNHEY, CDR2 SVGAGI. Trimming stripped 6 bases from V and 5 bases from J, with 11 bases between. CDR3 residues: CASRLTGDQPQHF. CDR3 nucleotide sequence: TGTGCCAGCAGACTAACGGGAGATCAGCCCCAGCATTTT.

The J gene is TRBJ2-2, the V gene TRBV6-6; D is perhaps TRBD1 (6 bases). The CDR3 runs 14 residues. CDR1 is MNHNY and CDR2 is SVGAGI in the germline V gene (reference sequence). The V end was cut by 5 bases, the J end by 3 bases, with 10 bases between. CDR3 sequence reads: CASSSDRYTGELFF. The CDR3 coding sequence is TGTGCCAGCAGTAGCGACAGGTACACCGGGGAGCTGTTTTTT.

The chain joins TRBV5-1 to TRBJ1-6; possible D gene TRBD1, 5 bases. Germline V gene data show CDR1 as SGHRS and CDR2 as YFSETQ. CDR3 length: 16 amino acids. Trimming pared 0 bases from V and 12 bases from J, leaving 19 bases between. Written as DNA, the CDR3 is TGCGCCAGCAGCTTGGACCGGGGGACTGCGATTCGACCCCTCCACTTT. Protein product: CASSLDRGTAIRPLHF.

The rearrangement joins TRBV19 to TRBJ1-5; 8 positions match TRBD1. The J segment lost 0 bases and the V segment lost 3 bases, leaving 7 bases of the junction unmatched. There are 17 residues in the CDR3. In germline, CDR1 is LNHDA, CDR2 SQIVND (reference sequence). The chain's CDR3 is CASSIGTGRYSNQPQHF. The CDR3, as DNA: TGTGCCAGTAGTATCGGGACAGGCCGCTATAGCAATCAGCCCCAGCATTTT.

This clone was counted a single time. The chain couples TRBV19 to TRBJ1-3; no firm D call. The V end lost 6 bases, the J end lost 0 bases, and 18 bases lay between the germline ends. This CDR3 has 17 amino acids. The germline V gene has CDR1 LNHDA and CDR2 SQIVND (reference sequence). In DNA, the CDR3 is TGTGCCAGTAGATCCCCCGGCGGTGAATTCTCTGGAAACACCATATATTTT. This encodes CASRSPGGEFSGNTIYF.

The chain is built from TRBV18 and TRBJ1-3, with D uncertain. Germline V lookup: CDR1 KGHSH, CDR2 LQKENI. Trimming removed 3 bases from V and 4 bases from J, with 4 bases in between. This CDR3 has 12 amino acids. The CDR3 reads CASSPLGNTIYF. The CDR3 bases are TGTGCCAGCTCACCCCTAGGAAACACCATATATTTT.

The genes are TRBV10-3 and TRBJ1-2; 7 nucleotides line up with TRBD1. The length of the CDR3 is 17 residues. Per germline, CDR1 ENHRY and CDR2 SYGVKD. V lost 2 bases, J lost 3 bases, and 12 bases stayed unmatched. The CDR3 spells CAISEAPGQRKDYGYTF. DNA for the CDR3: TGTGCCATCAGTGAGGCACCGGGACAGCGTAAGGACTATGGCTACACCTTC.

This clone was seen a handful of times. This chain connects TRBV7-2 to TRBJ2-6; TRBD1 matches at 7 bases. The CDR3 has 17 amino acids. Germline V gives CDR1 SGHTA, CDR2 FQGNSA. With V trimmed by 2 bases and J by 0 bases, 4 bases remained unmatched. The CDR3 DNA reads as TGTGCCAGCAGCTTAATTGGGACAGCCTCTGGGGCCAACGTCCTGACTTTC. The encoded protein is CASSLIGTASGANVLTF.

This sequence joins TRBV25-1 and TRBJ2-3; 8 nucleotides align to TRBD2. Germline V gene sequence: CDR1 MGHDK, CDR2 SYGVNS. This CDR3 has 17 residues. Trimming took 3 bases from V and 0 from J; bases not matched to a gene: 8. CDR3 DNA sequence: TGTGCCAGCAGTGAGCTGGGTAGCGGGGCTAGCACAGATACGCAGTATTTT. Translated, it gives CASSELGSGASTDTQYF.

V and J are TRBV19 and TRBJ2-7; D unclear. Trimming stripped 3 bases from V and 0 bases from J, with 18 bases between. The CDR3 contains 17 residues. Per the germline V gene, CDR1 is LNHDA and CDR2 is SQIVND (reference sequence). CDR3 region: CASSIPYRLRSSYEQYF. CDR3 coding DNA: TGTGCCAGTAGTATCCCCTATAGGCTGAGGAGCTCCTACGAGCAGTACTTC.

The gene calls are TRBV2 and TRBJ2-7; D is perhaps TRBD1 or TRBD2 (5 bases each). The V and J ends lost 8 bases and 0 bases respectively, with 11 bases between them. Per germline, CDR1 SNHLY and CDR2 FYNNEI. The CDR3 runs to 13 residues. CDR3 protein: CASGGTGSYEQYF. CDR3 sequence (DNA): TGTGCCAGCGGGGGTACAGGCTCCTACGAGCAGTACTTC.

V and J are TRBV19 and TRBJ2-3; 7 bases agree with TRBD2. CDR1 and CDR2 (germline): LNHDA, SQIVND (reference sequence). The CDR3 runs to 15 residues. V shed 3 bases and J 0 bases; nucleotides not matched to a gene: 3. The CDR3 nucleotides read TGTGCCAGTAGTATGGGGAGGGGAAGCACAGATACGCAGTATTTT. As protein: CASSMGRGSTDTQYF.

V usage is TRBV3-1 (or the pseudogene TRBV3-2) and J usage is TRBJ1-5; possible D gene TRBD1, 6 bases. The germline V and J ends were trimmed by 3 bases and 4 bases, with 13 bases remaining between them. CDR3 length: 15 amino acids. The germline CDR1 and CDR2 sequences are LGHDT and YNNKEL (reference sequence). The CDR3 loop is CASSHPGVRNQPQHF. CDR3 sequence (DNA): TGTGCCAGCAGCCACCCAGGGGTCCGAAATCAGCCCCAGCATTTT.

J is TRBJ1-2 and V is TRBV19; TRBD1 matches at 8 bases. The CDR3 runs to 13 residues. Trimming cost V 2 bases and J 7 bases; bases outside gene matches: 3. The germline CDR1 and CDR2 sequences are LNHDA and SQIVND (reference sequence). Here the CDR3 reads CASSINRGSGYTF. The CDR3 region has the DNA TGTGCCAGTAGTATAAACAGGGGGTCTGGCTACACCTTC.

The J gene is TRBJ1-5, the V gene TRBV5-6, with 8 bases matching TRBD1. CDR1 is SGHDT, CDR2 YYEEEE, per germline. This CDR3 is 16 amino acids long. The V segment lost 6 bases and the J segment 4 bases; nucleotides outside the gene matches: 12. CDR3 bases: TGTGCCAGCACCACCACCGCACAGGGGGAGAATCAGCCCCAGCATTTT. It translates to CASTTTAQGENQPQHF.

This clone was recorded only once. The rearrangement links TRBV18 to TRBJ1-1; D might be TRBD1 (5 bases). Germline V gives CDR1 KGHSH, CDR2 LQKENI. The CDR3 runs to 14 residues. The V end was cut by 6 bases, the J end by 6 bases, with 17 bases between. The CDR3 DNA reads TGTGCCAGCTCCCTTTTCCAGGGAGTTTCTGAAGCTTTCTTT. Protein product: CASSLFQGVSEAFF.

The V call is TRBV6-6, the J call TRBJ1-2; tentatively, D is TRBD1 (5 bases). This CDR3 has 12 residues. The ends were cut back, 7 bases at V and 5 bases at J, with 11 bases in the middle. Germline V lookup: CDR1 MNHNY, CDR2 SVGAGI (reference sequence). CDR3 in DNA: TGTGCCAGCAACCAGGGAGAGTATGGCTACACCTTC. It encodes CASNQGEYGYTF.

For this clone: An end of the junction differs from the germline gene, which may be a read error. The rearrangement links TRBV7-7 to TRBJ1-3; no clear D gene. CDR1 and CDR2 (germline): SSHAT, FNYEAQ (reference sequence). The CDR3 contains 15 residues. The CDR3 loop is CASSLGRAPGNTIYF. Written as DNA, the CDR3 is TGTGCTAGCAGCTTAGGAAGGGCGCCTGGAAACACCATATATTTT.

V usage is TRBV2 and J usage is TRBJ2-2; TRBD1 matches 8 bases. Per the germline V gene, CDR1 is SNHLY and CDR2 is FYNNEI. This CDR3 is 15 amino acids long. V lost 6 bases, J lost 4 bases, and 7 bases stayed unmatched. For the CDR3, the DNA is TGTGCCAGCAGCACATGGACAGGGCTCACCGGGGAGCTGTTTTTT. Translated: CASSTWTGLTGELFF.

The J gene is TRBJ2-7, the V gene TRBV2, with a weak D call TRBD2 (7 bases). The CDR3 loop spans 13 amino acids. Trimming stripped 7 bases from V and 3 bases from J, with 13 bases between. Germline values: CDR1 SNHLY, CDR2 FYNNEI. CDR3 region: CASMRGGLYEQYF. The CDR3, as DNA: TGTGCCAGCATGAGGGGGGGCCTCTACGAGCAGTACTTC.